The rows below give T cell receptor beta chains drawn from one sample of a study of blood T cells in healthy people across ages. TCRdb redid the calling of the 5' RACE reads with MiXCR, one entry per CDR3 protein. Here the sample spans approximately 1.5 million distinct CDR3 sequences, roughly 30% being singletons. Specimen: blood. These receptors came from a woman in her twenties or thirties in good health. CDR3s include the opening cysteine and the closing phenylalanine or tryptophan. A D gene is named only where the DNA matches it firmly. Clone sizes are given selectively: once, few, many, or a class where the clone is expanded.

clone_size,v_call,d_call,j_call,cdr3_nt,cdr3_aa
.,TRBV19,.,TRBJ1-1,TGTGCCAGTAGTCCCCGAGCGACGACAGTGAACACTGAAGCTTTCTTT,CASSPRATTVNTEAFF
few,TRBV12-3/TRBV12-4,.,TRBJ1-5,TGTGCCAGCAGGGACCAGGGAGAAAATCAGCCCCAGCATTTT,CASRDQGENQPQHF
once,TRBV3-1,TRBD1,TRBJ1-1,TGTGCCAGCAGCCAAAGACAGGGGTCGACTGAAGCTTTCTTT,CASSQRQGSTEAFF
.,TRBV20-1,.,TRBJ2-1,TGCAGTGCTCTTAGCGGAAACAGTAATGAGCAGTTCTTC,CSALSGNSNEQFF
few,TRBV5-1,TRBD2,TRBJ2-1,TGCGCCAGTAACGTCGGGAGGGCCTCGCGGAATGAGCAGTTCTTC,CASNVGRASRNEQFF
.,TRBV5-5,TRBD1,TRBJ2-7,TGTGCCAGCAGCTTGTTACCGACAGGGGCCACCTACGAGCAGTACTTC,CASSLLPTGATYEQYF
.,TRBV21-1,.,TRBJ2-6,TGTGCCAGCAGCAACCCCCGGACAGGGGGCTCACCTGGGGCCAATGTCCTGACTTTC,CASSNPRTGGSPGANVLTF
few,TRBV6-1,.,TRBJ1-3,TGTGCCAGCAGTGAATTGGGCTCTGGAAACACCATATATTTT,CASSELGSGNTIYF
few,TRBV4-1,TRBD1,TRBJ1-5,TGCGCCAGCAGCCTAGCTTCACAGGGGGACGGTCAGCCCCAGCATTTT,CASSLASQGDGQPQHF
many,TRBV7-9,TRBD2,TRBJ2-7,TGTGCCAGCAGCTTAGGGGGACTAGCGGGAGGAGAGCAGTACTTC,CASSLGGLAGGEQYF
.,TRBV5-1,.,TRBJ2-7,TGCGCCAGCAGCTTGGGGGAGTTCTACGAGCAGTACTTC,CASSLGEFYEQYF
.,TRBV4-1,TRBD2,TRBJ2-5,TGCGCCAGCAGCCAGAATAGCGGGAGGGCGGAGACCCAGTACTTC,CASSQNSGRAETQYF
.,TRBV20-1,.,TRBJ1-1,TGCAGTGCTACCAAAGCAGAAGCTTTCTTT,CSATKAEAFF
.,TRBV7-3,.,TRBJ2-7,TGTGCCAGCAGCTCAAGACCCTCCTACGAGCAGTACTTC,CASSSRPSYEQYF
few,TRBV5-6,.,TRBJ2-3,TGTGCCAGCAGCTTGATAGCGTCTAGCACAGATACGCAGTATTTT,CASSLIASSTDTQYF
.,TRBV6-1,.,TRBJ1-6,TGTGCCAGCAGTCCGGGACACCTCTCTTCACCCCTCCACTTT,CASSPGHLSSPLHF
few,TRBV2,.,TRBJ2-5,TGTGCCAGCAACGGAATACAAGAGACCCAGTACTTC,CASNGIQETQYF
many,TRBV29-1,TRBD2,TRBJ2-5,TGCAGCGTTGGGGGACTAGCGGGGGTCCAAGAGACCCAGTACTTC,CSVGGLAGVQETQYF
.,TRBV9,.,TRBJ2-3,TGTGCCGGCAGCGTAGTCACCTCCGGAGGTACGCAGTATTTT,CAGSVVTSGGTQYF
many,TRBV20-1,TRBD2,TRBJ2-7,TGCAGTGCTAGTAGGAGAAGCGGGAGCTCCTACGAGCAGTACTTC,CSASRRSGSSYEQYF
few,TRBV20-1,.,TRBJ2-1,TGCAGTGCTAAGTCAGACAGCCTAGGGCACAATGAGCAGTTCTTC,CSAKSDSLGHNEQFF
.,TRBV6-1,.,TRBJ1-1,TGTGCCAGCAGTGATGGTTCAGGGTGGATGAACACTGAAGCTTTCTTT,CASSDGSGWMNTEAFF
.,TRBV4-1,.,TRBJ2-1,TGCGCCAGCAGCCAGTTGGGGCTGAGTGAGCAGTTCTTC,CASSQLGLSEQFF
.,TRBV27,.,TRBJ2-1,TGTGCCAGCAGTCCGCGATTAGGAGGGTTAGGTCGCTACAATGAGCAGTTCTTC,CASSPRLGGLGRYNEQFF
many,TRBV12-3/TRBV12-4,.,TRBJ1-1,TGTGCCAGCAGTCTCAGCCGGGACACTGAAGCTTTCTTT,CASSLSRDTEAFF
few,TRBV29-1,.,TRBJ2-2,TGCAGCGTCGAAGGGGACCTAAATACTAACACCGGGGAGCTGTTTTTT,CSVEGDLNTNTGELFF
few,TRBV2,.,TRBJ1-5,TGTGCCAGCAGTGAAAGGGGTAGGAGCAATCAGCCCCAGCATTTT,CASSERGRSNQPQHF
.,TRBV6-5,TRBD2,TRBJ2-3,TGTGCCAGCAGTTTCTTTAGCGGGGGGCTCTGGGATACGCAGTATTTT,CASSFFSGGLWDTQYF
.,TRBV7-2,TRBD2,TRBJ2-7,TGTGCCAGCAGCTCCCAGAAAAGCGGGAGGCGATACGAGCAGTACTTC,CASSSQKSGRRYEQYF
once,TRBV6-4,TRBD1,TRBJ1-2,TGTGCCAGCAGTGGCTCGAGGACAGGGGGCTACACCTTC,CASSGSRTGGYTF
many,TRBV29-1,.,TRBJ2-1,TGCAGCGTTCTGGGAAGGGGCGATGAGCAGTTCTTC,CSVLGRGDEQFF
.,TRBV11-1,.,TRBJ2-3,TGTGCCAGCACGCAGGGGGGTAGGATGGGCACAGATACGCAGTATTTT,CASTQGGRMGTDTQYF
.,TRBV10-3,TRBD2,TRBJ2-5,TGTGCCATCAGTGAGTCGACGGGGGGGCGAGAGACCCAGTACTTC,CAISESTGGRETQYF
few,TRBV10-3,TRBD1,TRBJ2-2,TGTGCCTATAGACAGGGGATGGACACCGGGGAGCTGTTTTTT,CAYRQGMDTGELFF
.,TRBV20-1,.,TRBJ2-1,TGCAGTGCAAGGACCGCCGGCCCCCTTCTTTATAATGAGCAGTTCTTC,CSARTAGPLLYNEQFF
few,TRBV20-1,.,TRBJ2-5,TGCAGTGCCGCCGGTATTGGGCAAGAGACCCAGTACTTC,CSAAGIGQETQYF
once,TRBV13,TRBD1,TRBJ2-7,TGTGCCAGCAGCTTAGGGACAGGGGCCCTGGGGGAGCAGTACTTC,CASSLGTGALGEQYF
.,TRBV12-3/TRBV12-4,.,TRBJ1-4,TGTGCCAGCAGCTGGGGGACGGCAAAAAATGAAAAACTGTTTTTT,CASSWGTAKNEKLFF
few,TRBV6-1,.,TRBJ1-1,TGTGCCAGCAGACAGGGTGGGTACACTGAAGCTTTCTTT,CASRQGGYTEAFF
.,TRBV9,.,TRBJ1-5,TGTGCCAGCAGCCCCAGTGGGGTTTCCAATCAGCCCCAGCATTTT,CASSPSGVSNQPQHF
.,TRBV7-2,.,TRBJ1-2,TGTGCCAGCAGCTCAGACAGGACCTCTGGCTATGGCTACACCTTC,CASSSDRTSGYGYTF
.,TRBV5-1,.,TRBJ2-7,TGCGCCAGCAGCTCCCGGGAAAGCTCCTACGAGCAGTACTTC,CASSSRESSYEQYF
.,TRBV12-3/TRBV12-4,.,TRBJ2-6,TGTGCCAGCAGTTTAGCCAATTACCTATTAATCCACTCTGGGGCCAACGTCCTGACTTTC,CASSLANYLLIHSGANVLTF
few,TRBV9,TRBD2,TRBJ2-3,TGTGCCAGCAGCGTAATGGCGGGGGGGACAGATACGCAGTATTTT,CASSVMAGGTDTQYF
.,TRBV5-1,TRBD1,TRBJ1-6,TGCGCCAGCAGCACCGGACAGGGGGCGGATTCACCCCTCCACTTT,CASSTGQGADSPLHF
few,TRBV20-1,.,TRBJ1-2,TGCAGCCCCCCGACACTGAACTATGGCTACACCTTC,CSPPTLNYGYTF
.,TRBV6-6,.,TRBJ2-3,TGTGCCAGCAGTTACTCGGTGGGAGATACGCAGTATTTT,CASSYSVGDTQYF
.,TRBV12-3/TRBV12-4,.,TRBJ2-3,TGTGCCAGCAATAACGTGACGGACGGAGTGTTGAATACGCAGTATTTT,CASNNVTDGVLNTQYF
few,TRBV10-3,.,TRBJ2-7,TGTGCCATCAGTGGACGAGGAACTCCCTACGAGCAGTACTTC,CAISGRGTPYEQYF
.,TRBV20-1,.,TRBJ2-5,TGCAGTGCCTCCTTCAGGGCAGAGACCCAGTACTTC,CSASFRAETQYF
.,TRBV6-2/TRBV6-3,TRBD1,TRBJ1-1,TGTGCCCTCAGACAGGGGGCGCGGAACACTGAAGCTTTCTTT,CALRQGARNTEAFF
few,TRBV7-9,.,TRBJ1-2,TGTGCCAGCAGCCCCCCCATTGGGGAAGGTGGTGGCTACACCTTC,CASSPPIGEGGGYTF
few,TRBV4-1,TRBD1,TRBJ1-1,TGCGCCAGCAGCCAAGCGGACAGGGGGCAAGGTGGAGCTTTCTTT,CASSQADRGQGGAFF
.,TRBV27,TRBD2,TRBJ2-7,TGTGCCAGCAGTTTATTCACTAGCGAGGGTTACGAGCAGTACTTC,CASSLFTSEGYEQYF
.,TRBV28,TRBD1,TRBJ1-5,TGTGCCAGCAGGTCGACAGGGTATAGCAATCAGCCCCAGCATTTT,CASRSTGYSNQPQHF
few,TRBV5-1,TRBD1,TRBJ2-1,TGCGCCAGCAGCTTGACAGGGGCTGGCTCCTACAATGAGCAGTTCTTC,CASSLTGAGSYNEQFF
.,TRBV2,TRBD1,TRBJ2-5,TGTGCCAGCGACAGGGGGGTCGAGACCCAGTACTTC,CASDRGVETQYF
few,TRBV29-1,TRBD1,TRBJ2-7,TGCAGCGTTGAAGGGCCGACAGGGGGGCACGAGCAGTACTTC,CSVEGPTGGHEQYF
.,TRBV7-9,TRBD2,TRBJ2-1,TGTGCCAGCTTTGAACTAGCGGGAGTCTCGGAGCAGTTCTTC,CASFELAGVSEQFF